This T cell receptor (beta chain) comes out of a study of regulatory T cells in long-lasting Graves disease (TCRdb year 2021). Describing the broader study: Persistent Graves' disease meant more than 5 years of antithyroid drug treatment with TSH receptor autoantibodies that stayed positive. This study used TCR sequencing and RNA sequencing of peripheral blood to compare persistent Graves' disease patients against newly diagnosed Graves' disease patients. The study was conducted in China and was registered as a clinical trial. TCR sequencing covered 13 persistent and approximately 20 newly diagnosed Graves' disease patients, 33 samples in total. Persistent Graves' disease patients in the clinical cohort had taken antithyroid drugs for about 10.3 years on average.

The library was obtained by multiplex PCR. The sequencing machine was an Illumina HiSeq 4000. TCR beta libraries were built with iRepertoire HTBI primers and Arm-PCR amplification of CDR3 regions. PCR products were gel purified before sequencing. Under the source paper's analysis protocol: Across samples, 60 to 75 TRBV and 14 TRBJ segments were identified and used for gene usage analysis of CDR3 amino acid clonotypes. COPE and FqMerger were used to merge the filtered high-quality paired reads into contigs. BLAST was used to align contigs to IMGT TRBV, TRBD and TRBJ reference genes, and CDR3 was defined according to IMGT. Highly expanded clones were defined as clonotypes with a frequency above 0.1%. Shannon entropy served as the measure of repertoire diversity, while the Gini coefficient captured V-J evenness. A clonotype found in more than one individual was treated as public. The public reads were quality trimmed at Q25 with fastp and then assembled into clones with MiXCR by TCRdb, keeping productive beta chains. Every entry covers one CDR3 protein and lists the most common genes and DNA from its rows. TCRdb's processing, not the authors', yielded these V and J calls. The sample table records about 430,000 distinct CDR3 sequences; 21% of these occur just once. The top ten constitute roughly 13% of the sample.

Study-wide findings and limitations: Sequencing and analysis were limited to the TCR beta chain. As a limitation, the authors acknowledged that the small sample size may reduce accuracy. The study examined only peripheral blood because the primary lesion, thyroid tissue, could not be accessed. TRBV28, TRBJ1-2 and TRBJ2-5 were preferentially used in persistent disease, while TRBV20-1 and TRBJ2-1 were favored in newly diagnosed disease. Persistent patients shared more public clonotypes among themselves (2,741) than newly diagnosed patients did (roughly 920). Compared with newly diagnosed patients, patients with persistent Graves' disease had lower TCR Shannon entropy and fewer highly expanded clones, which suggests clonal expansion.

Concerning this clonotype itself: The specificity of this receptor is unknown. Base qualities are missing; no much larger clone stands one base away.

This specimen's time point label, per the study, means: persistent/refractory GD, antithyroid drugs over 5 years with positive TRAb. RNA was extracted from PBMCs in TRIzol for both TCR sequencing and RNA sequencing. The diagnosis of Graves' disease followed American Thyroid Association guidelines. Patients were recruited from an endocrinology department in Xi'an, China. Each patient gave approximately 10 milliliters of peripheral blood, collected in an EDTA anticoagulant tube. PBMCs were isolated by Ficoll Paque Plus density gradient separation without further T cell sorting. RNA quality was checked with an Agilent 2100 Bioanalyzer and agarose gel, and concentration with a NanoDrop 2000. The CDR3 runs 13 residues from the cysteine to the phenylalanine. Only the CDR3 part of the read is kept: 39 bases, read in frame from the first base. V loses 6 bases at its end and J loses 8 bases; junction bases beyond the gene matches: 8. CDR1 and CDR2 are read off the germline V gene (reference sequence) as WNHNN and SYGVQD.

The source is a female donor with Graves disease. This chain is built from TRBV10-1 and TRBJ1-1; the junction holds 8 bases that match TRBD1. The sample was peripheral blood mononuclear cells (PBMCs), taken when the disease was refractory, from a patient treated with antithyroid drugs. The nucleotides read TGCGCCAGCAGGAATTCCGGACAGGGAGAAGCTTTCTTT. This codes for CASRNSGQGEAFF.